The clone carrying this T cell receptor (beta chain) was seen many times. Its target is not known. The CDR3 spans 14 residues. The germline gives CDR1 MNHEY, CDR2 SVGAGI. V dropped 10 bases and J dropped 4; count of bases not matched to a gene: 6. This record belongs to a study of neurological immune-mediated disorders. General study points: In HTLV-1-associated myelopathy, TCR clonal expansion was greatest, and in multiple sclerosis it was least, below healthy controls. None of the CDR3 amino acid sequences found in expanded clones was shared across subjects. This suggests that the TCR-beta repertoires were private in all groups.

Each TCR transcript was tagged with a 10-nucleotide random UMI during 5'RACE. Each CDR3 protein is one row after TCRdb ran MiXCR on the 5' RACE reads. Found here are 20,000 to 25,000 distinct CDR3 sequences, 6.7% of them singletons; the top ten hold under 5.5%. A blood bank in Maryland, USA, provided the volunteers who served as healthy controls. The J gene is TRBJ2-1, the V gene TRBV6-5, with TRBD2 matching 11 bases. Input material: PBMCs. The sequence came from a woman in her thirties or forties in good health. The CDR3 region has the DNA TGTGCCACAACGGGACTAGCGGATTACAATGAGCAGTTCTTC. It encodes CATTGLADYNEQFF.